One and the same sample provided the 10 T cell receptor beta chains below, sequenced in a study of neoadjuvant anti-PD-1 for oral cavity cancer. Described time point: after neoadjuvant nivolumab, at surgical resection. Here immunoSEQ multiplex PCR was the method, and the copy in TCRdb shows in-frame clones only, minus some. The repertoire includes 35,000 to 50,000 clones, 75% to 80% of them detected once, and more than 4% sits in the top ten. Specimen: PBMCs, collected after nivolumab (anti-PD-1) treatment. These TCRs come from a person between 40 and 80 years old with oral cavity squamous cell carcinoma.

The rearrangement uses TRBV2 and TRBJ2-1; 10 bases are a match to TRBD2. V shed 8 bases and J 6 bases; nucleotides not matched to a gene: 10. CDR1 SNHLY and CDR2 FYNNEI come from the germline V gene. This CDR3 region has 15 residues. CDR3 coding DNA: TGTGCCAGCGGGAGGGTAGCGGGGGGATTCAATGAGCAGTTCTTC. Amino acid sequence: CASGRVAGGFNEQFF. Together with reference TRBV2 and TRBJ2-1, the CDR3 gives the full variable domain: EPEVTQTPSHQVTQMGQEVILRCVPISNHLYFYWYRQILGQKVEFLVSFYNNEISEKSEIFDDQFSVERPDGSNFTLKIRSTKLEDSAMYFCASGRVAGGFNEQFFGPGTRLTVL.

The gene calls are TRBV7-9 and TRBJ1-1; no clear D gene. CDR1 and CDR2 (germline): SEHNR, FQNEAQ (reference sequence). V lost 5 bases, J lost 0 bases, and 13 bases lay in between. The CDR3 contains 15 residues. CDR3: CASSQISGMNTEAFF. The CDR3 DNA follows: TGTGCCAGCAGCCAAATCAGTGGCATGAACACTGAAGCTTTCTTT.

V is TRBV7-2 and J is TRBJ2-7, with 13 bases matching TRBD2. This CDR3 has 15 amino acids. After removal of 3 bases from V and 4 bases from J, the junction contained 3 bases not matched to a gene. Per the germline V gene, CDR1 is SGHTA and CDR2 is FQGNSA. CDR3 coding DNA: TGTGCCAGCAGCTTCCGGACTAGCGGGAGTTACGAGCAGTACTTC. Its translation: CASSFRTSGSYEQYF.

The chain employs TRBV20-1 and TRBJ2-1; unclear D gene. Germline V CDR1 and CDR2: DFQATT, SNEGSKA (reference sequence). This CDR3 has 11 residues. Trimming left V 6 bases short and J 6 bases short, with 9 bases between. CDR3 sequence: CSARSGNEQFF. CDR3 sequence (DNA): TGCAGTGCCAGAAGTGGCAATGAGCAGTTCTTC.

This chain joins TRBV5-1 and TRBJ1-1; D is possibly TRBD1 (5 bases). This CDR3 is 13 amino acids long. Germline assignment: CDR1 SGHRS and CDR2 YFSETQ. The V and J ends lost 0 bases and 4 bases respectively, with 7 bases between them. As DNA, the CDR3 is TGCGCCAGCAGCTTGGCCGGGACCACTGAAGCTTTCTTT. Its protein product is CASSLAGTTEAFF. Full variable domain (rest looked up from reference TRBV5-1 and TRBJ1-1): KAGVTQTPRYLIKTRGQQVTLSCSPISGHRSVSWYQQTPGQGLQFLFEYFSETQRNKGNFPGRFSGRQFSNSRSEMNVSTLELGDSALYLCASSLAGTTEAFFGQGTRLTVV.

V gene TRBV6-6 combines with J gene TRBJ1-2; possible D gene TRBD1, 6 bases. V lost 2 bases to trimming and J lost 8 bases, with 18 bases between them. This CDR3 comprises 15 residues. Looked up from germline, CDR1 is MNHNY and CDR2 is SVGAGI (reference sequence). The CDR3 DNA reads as TGTGCCAGCAGTTACCCCCCCGACAGGCAAGGAGGCTACACCTTC. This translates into CASSYPPDRQGGYTF.

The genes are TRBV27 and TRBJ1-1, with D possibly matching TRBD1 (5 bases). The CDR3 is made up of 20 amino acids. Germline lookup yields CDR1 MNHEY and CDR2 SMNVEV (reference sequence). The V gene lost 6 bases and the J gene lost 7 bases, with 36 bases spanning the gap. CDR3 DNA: TGTGCCAGCAGGCCAGGACAAGGGAGGGAGAGCCCAGCCAGATTAGGTGAAGCTTTCTTT. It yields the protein CASRPGQGRESPARLGEAFF.

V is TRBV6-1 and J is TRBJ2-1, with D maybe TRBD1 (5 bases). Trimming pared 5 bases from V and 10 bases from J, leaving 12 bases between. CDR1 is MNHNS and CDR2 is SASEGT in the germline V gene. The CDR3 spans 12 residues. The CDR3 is CASSQGGREQFF. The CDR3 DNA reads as TGTGCCAGCAGTCAGGGTGGCCGCGAGCAGTTCTTC.

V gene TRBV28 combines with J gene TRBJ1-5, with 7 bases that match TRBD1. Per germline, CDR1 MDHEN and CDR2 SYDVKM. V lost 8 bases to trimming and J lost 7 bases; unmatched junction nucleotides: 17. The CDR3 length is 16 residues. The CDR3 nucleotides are TGTGCCAGCCCCCCAACCGGGACAGCCTTGGGACAGCCCCAGCATTTT. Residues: CASPPTGTALGQPQHF.

CDR3 DNA sequence: TGTGCCAGCAGCAGGCGCGGGGCAGTCAATTCACCCCTCCACTTT. Protein: CASSRRGAVNSPLHF. The rearrangement links TRBV14 to TRBJ1-6, with D maybe TRBD1 (5 bases). The CDR3 contains 15 residues. Germline assignment: CDR1 SGHDN and CDR2 FVKESK. V was trimmed by 5 bases and J by 7 bases, leaving 15 bases between them.